These 28 T cell receptor beta chains originate from one sample sequenced in a study of shared clonotypes between healthy human individuals. The protocol was immunoSEQ multiplex PCR, while the TCRdb copy is restricted to in-frame clones and leaves out a portion. The top ten hold about 10% of the sample, which has 150,000 to 200,000 clones, 65% to 70% seen once. Sequenced sample: memory CD4+ T cells sorted from blood. Subset defined: CD45RA-negative fraction. The source is a man aged 30 to 45 in good health.

The chain carries TRBV5-1 and TRBJ1-2; D possibly corresponds to TRBD1 (5 bases). V lost 2 bases to trimming and J lost 6 bases, with 11 bases between them. The V gene's germline CDR1 is SGHRS and CDR2 YFSETQ. The CDR3 extends over 13 amino acids. The CDR3 DNA sequence: TGCGCCAGCAGCTTAGGGGCTCCGGATGGCTACACCTTC. Translating gives CASSLGAPDGYTF.

A few counts support this clone. The same CDR3 is also encoded by other DNA sequences in this sample. The V call is TRBV18, the J call TRBJ2-5; either TRBD1 or TRBD2 may supply D (5 bases each). V was shortened by 1 base and J by 5 bases, with 5 bases between the two germline ends. There are 12 residues in the CDR3. Germline CDR1 and CDR2: KGHSH and LQKENI. The CDR3 bases are TGTGCCAGCTCACCACGGGGGGAGACCCAGTACTTC. Amino acid sequence: CASSPRGETQYF.

Turning to this clone: At one end the junction does not follow the germline gene, possibly because of a read error. V is TRBV7-6 and J is TRBJ1-5, with D unresolved. Germline loops: CDR1 SGHVS, CDR2 FNYEAQ. This CDR3 is 8 amino acids long. In DNA, the CDR3 is TGTGCCAGCAGCTTAGAGTATTTT. Protein product: CASSLEYF. Using reference TRBV7-6 and TRBJ1-5 for the parts outside the CDR3, the full variable domain is GAGVSQSPRYKVTKRGQDVALRCDPISGHVSLYWYRQALGQGPEFLTYFNYEAQQDKSGLPNDRFSAERPEGSISTLTIQRTEQRDSAMYRCASSLEYFGDGTRLSIL.

The table lists this clone with a few counts. The chain's CDR3 is CASSEGRGPQPQHF. Written as DNA, the CDR3 is TGTGCCAGCAGTGAAGGCAGGGGGCCTCAGCCCCAGCATTTT. The chain is built from TRBV2 and TRBJ1-5; 8 nucleotides align to TRBD1. The CDR3 runs to 14 residues. In germline, CDR1 is SNHLY, CDR2 FYNNEI. V trimming: 1 base; J trimming: 6 bases; junction bases outside the gene matches: 2.

In DNA form, the CDR3 reads TGTGCCTGGAGTAACCAGGGGCCTGGAAACACCATATATTTT. It yields the protein CAWSNQGPGNTIYF. The rearrangement uses TRBV30 and TRBJ1-3, with D maybe TRBD1 (6 bases). Per the germline V gene, CDR1 is GTSNPN and CDR2 is SVGIG (reference sequence). V was shortened by 2 bases and J by 2 bases, with 10 bases between the two germline ends. The CDR3 spans 14 residues.

The V call is TRBV27, the J call TRBJ2-7; 9 bases agree with TRBD1. The CDR3 has 16 residues. The germline V gene has CDR1 MNHEY and CDR2 SMNVEV (reference sequence). Trimming took 5 bases from V and 2 from J; bases not matched to a gene: 10. The CDR3 here is CASSRNPGQGTYEQYF. The CDR3 DNA is TGTGCCAGCAGTAGGAACCCGGGACAGGGAACCTACGAGCAGTACTTC.

V gene TRBV9 combines with J gene TRBJ1-2, with TRBD1 as a possible D gene (5 bases). The CDR3 consists of 15 residues. V was cut by 0 bases and J by 0 bases, with 9 bases left in between. Germline CDR1 and CDR2: SGDLS and YYNGEE. CDR3 in amino acids: CASSVEPTANYGYTF. The CDR3 coding sequence is TGTGCCAGCAGCGTAGAACCGACAGCTAACTATGGCTACACCTTC. Using reference TRBV9 and TRBJ1-2 for the parts outside the CDR3, the full variable domain is DSGVTQTPKHLITATGQRVTLRCSPRSGDLSVYWYQQSLDQGLQFLIQYYNGEERAKGNILERFSAQQFPDLHSELNLSSLELGDSALYFCASSVEPTANYGYTFGSGTRLTVV.

This clone has only a few counts. The chain recombines TRBV15 with TRBJ1-5; D remains ambiguous. Looked up from germline, CDR1 is LNHNV and CDR2 is YYDKDF (reference sequence). V lost 1 base, J lost 7 bases, and 14 bases lay in between. The CDR3 is 15 amino acids. The CDR3 reads CATSRVRGLFQPQHF. CDR3 sequence (DNA): TGTGCCACCAGCAGAGTCAGAGGGCTGTTCCAGCCCCAGCATTTT.

V gene TRBV4-3 combines with J gene TRBJ1-4; no definite D call. The CDR3 sequence is 15 residues long. Germline V gene data show CDR1 as LGHNA and CDR2 as YSLEER. Trimming took off 4 bases at V and 8 bases at J, with 17 bases between the two ends. The CDR3, as DNA: TGCGCCAGCAGCCGCCACGGGAAGTTTGTAGAAAAACTGTTTTTT. Amino acid sequence: CASSRHGKFVEKLFF.

CDR3 in DNA: TGTGCCAGCAGACTAAGGGGGCTGGGCGAGCAGTACTTC. Amino acids: CASRLRGLGEQYF. The J gene is TRBJ2-7, the V gene TRBV5-4; 7 bases are shared with TRBD1. The CDR3 loop spans 13 amino acids. Trimming cost V 5 bases and J 6 bases; bases outside gene matches: 8. Germline-derived CDR1 and CDR2 are SGHNT and YYREEE (reference sequence).

The gene calls are TRBV4-3 and TRBJ1-2; D unclear. Germline lookup yields CDR1 LGHNA and CDR2 YSLEER. The V end lost 0 bases, the J end lost 4 bases, and 6 bases lay between the germline ends. The length of the CDR3 is 13 residues. CDR3 nucleotides: TGCGCCAGCAGCCAAGACGGCCTCTATGGCTACACCTTC. Its protein product is CASSQDGLYGYTF.

The chain recombines TRBV25-1 with TRBJ2-7; perhaps TRBD2 as D (6 bases). This CDR3 spans 14 amino acids. The germline CDR1 and CDR2 sequences are MGHDK and SYGVNS. Trimming pared 7 bases from V and 4 bases from J, leaving 17 bases between. Here the CDR3 reads CASNRRGASYEQYF. CDR3 DNA: TGTGCCAGCAACCGGAGGGGAGCAAGTTACGAGCAGTACTTC.

The chain combines TRBV15 with TRBJ1-5, with D unclear. Trimming took off 8 bases at V and 0 bases at J, with 14 bases between the two ends. This CDR3 is built from 15 residues. CDR1 LNHNV and CDR2 YYDKDF come from the germline V gene (reference sequence). The CDR3 coding sequence is TGTGCCACCCGCGTCGCTGCAGATAGCAATCAGCCCCAGCATTTT. Protein sequence: CATRVAADSNQPQHF.

This clone was detected a few times. The V gene is TRBV15, the J gene TRBJ2-3, with D possibly being TRBD1 or TRBD2 (5 bases each). Per the germline V gene, CDR1 is LNHNV and CDR2 is YYDKDF (reference sequence). The CDR3 has 17 residues. V lost 2 bases, J lost 0 bases, and 15 bases lay in between. Here the CDR3 DNA reads TGTGCCACCAGCAGATATGGGGACCCCCGGAGCACAGATACGCAGTATTTT. It codes for CATSRYGDPRSTDTQYF.

This rearrangement joins TRBV15 to TRBJ1-4; D unresolved. This CDR3 has 14 residues. The V gene's germline CDR1 is LNHNV and CDR2 YYDKDF (reference sequence). Trimming shortened V by 0 bases and J by 5 bases, and 7 bases separated the two germline ends. As DNA, the CDR3 is TGTGCCACCAGCAGAGAAGGGCACAATGAAAAACTGTTTTTT. This codes for CATSREGHNEKLFF.

The gene calls are TRBV5-1 and TRBJ2-7; 9 bases agree with TRBD2. Germline CDR1 reads SGHRS; CDR2 reads YFSETQ. This CDR3 spans 18 amino acids. The J segment lost 4 bases and the V segment lost 1 base, leaving 15 bases of the junction unmatched. CDR3 DNA: TGCGCCAGCAGCTTGCTCGGTCTAGCGGGAAACCTTGGTTACGAGCAGTACTTC. Amino acid sequence: CASSLLGLAGNLGYEQYF.

This clone was seen a single time. This rearrangement joins TRBV19 to TRBJ2-7, with D perhaps matching TRBD1 or TRBD2 (5 bases each). Germline assignment: CDR1 LNHDA and CDR2 SQIVND (reference sequence). The CDR3 spans 17 residues. Deletions cut 3 bases from V and 9 bases from J, with 27 bases between. This CDR3 is CASSIAATGTPALPQYF. DNA of the CDR3: TGTGCCAGTAGTATCGCGGCGACCGGGACCCCAGCTCTACCGCAGTACTTC.

V and J are TRBV7-2 and TRBJ1-2; D is possibly TRBD1 (5 bases). Germline CDR1 and CDR2: SGHTA and FQGNSA. CDR3 length: 15 amino acids. V was trimmed by 5 bases and J by 7 bases, leaving 20 bases between them. Here the CDR3 DNA reads TGTGCCAGCAGCCCCCGAAGAGGGGCCGGGGTTGGCTACACCTTC. It encodes CASSPRRGAGVGYTF. The full variable domain, in which reference TRBV7-2 and TRBJ1-2 provide the parts outside the CDR3, is GAGVSQSPSNKVTEKGKDVELRCDPISGHTALYWYRQSLGQGLEFLIYFQGNSAPDKSGLPSDRFSAERTGGSVSTLTIQRTQQEDSAVYLCASSPRRGAGVGYTFGSGTRLTVV.

J is TRBJ2-7 and V is TRBV19; the match to TRBD1 covers 8 bases. Germline CDR1 reads LNHDA; CDR2 reads SQIVND (reference sequence). V was clipped by 3 bases and J by 6 bases; unmatched bases: 7. The CDR3 covers 14 residues. The CDR3 here is CASSIPGTGREQYF. CDR3 DNA: TGTGCCAGTAGTATTCCAGGGACAGGCCGCGAGCAGTACTTC.

The V and J genes are TRBV6-5 and TRBJ1-2; 8 bases are a match to TRBD1. Germline CDR1 is MNHEY and CDR2 is SVGAGI. The CDR3 covers 16 residues. With V trimmed by 4 bases and J by 7 bases, 14 bases remained unmatched. The CDR3 spells CASSSDMGQEKAGYTF. In nucleotides, the CDR3 is TGTGCCAGCAGTTCCGATATGGGACAGGAGAAGGCTGGCTACACCTTC.

J is TRBJ1-4 and V is TRBV6-1; no firm D call. The CDR3 totals 11 residues. Germline CDR1 and CDR2: MNHNS and SASEGT. Trimming removed 6 bases from V and 7 bases from J, with 6 bases in between. The CDR3 here is CASSLSEKLFF. CDR3 DNA: TGTGCCAGCAGCCTGAGTGAAAAACTGTTTTTT.

CDR3: CASSVSGGSDGEQFF. In nucleotides, the CDR3 is TGTGCCAGCAGCGTATCTGGCGGGAGTGATGGTGAGCAGTTCTTC. This chain joins TRBV9 and TRBJ2-1; 7 bases align to TRBD2. The CDR3 loop spans 15 amino acids. V lost 1 base and J lost 9; bases outside the gene matches: 10. The V gene's germline CDR1 is SGDLS and CDR2 YYNGEE.

The rearrangement links TRBV6-1 to TRBJ1-5; D remains unclear. The CDR3 totals 16 residues. Germline V CDR1 and CDR2: MNHNS, SASEGT. V gave up 4 bases and J gave up 2 bases, with 15 bases separating them. The CDR3 is CASSVGGGYGNQPQHF. CDR3 bases: TGTGCCAGCAGTGTCGGTGGAGGGTATGGCAATCAGCCCCAGCATTTT.

J is TRBJ2-7 and V is TRBV7-9; a possible D gene is TRBD2 (6 bases). This CDR3 comprises 19 residues. CDR1 is SEHNR, CDR2 FQNEAQ, per germline (reference sequence). V gave up 6 bases and J gave up 4 bases, with 31 bases separating them. The DNA of the CDR3 is TGTGCCAGCAGTCTCACCCACCTCCCCGGAGGGCAGCCTCAATACGAGCAGTACTTC. Translated, it gives CASSLTHLPGGQPQYEQYF.

The chain couples TRBV14 to TRBJ2-3; possibly TRBD2 for D (5 bases). The germline V and J ends were trimmed by 3 bases and 8 bases, with 12 bases remaining between them. Germline V CDR1 and CDR2: SGHDN, FVKESK. The CDR3 has 13 amino acids. CDR3 region: CASSHASSGTQYF. CDR3 coding DNA: TGTGCCAGCAGCCACGCTTCGAGCGGTACGCAGTATTTT.

This chain connects TRBV10-3 to TRBJ1-1; weak D call: TRBD1 (6 bases). The CDR3 has 17 residues. The V and J ends lost 6 bases and 0 bases respectively, with 20 bases between them. From germline, CDR1 is ENHRY and CDR2 SYGVKD. The CDR3 DNA follows: TGTGCCATCAGGGACAATAAACGGGGGGGCATGAACACTGAAGCTTTCTTT. The encoded protein is CAIRDNKRGGMNTEAFF.

The chain has TRBV6-5 and TRBJ2-3, with a possible D match to TRBD2 (5 bases). Germline-derived CDR1 and CDR2 are MNHEY and SVGAGI. The CDR3 runs 14 residues. Deletions cut 8 bases from V and 0 bases from J, with 12 bases between. The CDR3 nucleotides read TGTGCCAGCGGACGGACTTCTAGCACAGATACGCAGTATTTT. It is translated as CASGRTSSTDTQYF.

The chain recombines TRBV7-9 with TRBJ1-2; no reliable D call. V lost 1 base and J 8 bases, leaving 8 bases between the germline ends. Germline V gene lookup returns CDR1 SEHNR and CDR2 FQNEAQ (reference sequence). The CDR3 is 12 amino acids. CDR3 loop: CASSLEVEGYTF. CDR3 DNA sequence: TGTGCCAGCAGCTTAGAGGTCGAAGGCTACACCTTC.